The T cell receptor beta chain under discussion was sequenced for a study of identical twins. Study outcomes and limitations: Conclusions leaned on cross-sectional statistical analysis and did not track the same donors over time. Within cord blood, abundant beta clonotypes carried fewer insertions, but memory repertoires showed no such trend.

A few counts support this clonotype. What it binds is not known. Germline values: CDR1 SGHTA, CDR2 FQGNSA. Germline trimming cut 4 bases from V and 2 bases from J; bases unmatched to any gene: 7. This CDR3 has 16 amino acids. After template switching added a universal primer site, the resulting cDNA carried unique molecular identifiers. Each CDR3 protein gets one entry after TCRdb re-called the 5' RACE reads with MiXCR. The sample records about 200,000 distinct CDR3 sequences, less than 10% being singletons. The sequence came from a woman aged 18 to 35 in good health. The chain uses TRBV7-2 and TRBJ2-7; 11 nucleotides line up with TRBD2. Sequencing was performed on memory (CD45RO+) T cells sorted from blood. This chain's CDR3 is CASSSSSGRLAYEQYF. In DNA, the CDR3 is TGTGCCAGCAGCTCGTCTAGCGGGAGGCTCGCCTACGAGCAGTACTTC.